The rows below give T cell receptor beta chains drawn from one sample of a study of blood T cell repertoires in COVID-19. Measured with immunoSEQ multiplex PCR; TCRdb has only the in-frame clones, and not every one. The table lists over 250,000 clones, around nine tenths of them singletons. The sequenced sample was peripheral blood. The receptors originated from a man aged 40-50 years who had recovered from COVID-19. The CDR3 runs from the conserved cysteine through the conserved F or W. D genes are given only for firm matches. Where a row states a size, it is once, few, many or the class of an expanded clone; other rows omit it.

V	D	size	J	CDR3	DNA
TRBV18	.	.	TRBJ1-2	CASSPRGTFNYGYTF	TGTGCCAGCTCACCACGGGGGACTTTTAACTATGGCTACACCTTC
TRBV6-5	TRBD2	.	TRBJ2-7	CASSYIPGLAASGQYF	TGTGCCAGCAGTTATATTCCAGGACTAGCGGCGTCCGGGCAGTACTTC
TRBV6-1	TRBD1	.	TRBJ2-6	CASSGTGGPGANVLTF	TGTGCCAGCAGTGGGACAGGGGGCCCTGGGGCCAACGTCCTGACTTTC
TRBV7-2	TRBD1	once	TRBJ2-2	CASSSGQGYTGELFF	TGTGCCAGCAGCTCGGGACAGGGTTACACCGGGGAGCTGTTTTTT
TRBV6-5	.	.	TRBJ2-7	CASRRTRGEQYF	TGTGCCAGCAGACGCACCCGGGGCGAGCAGTACTTC
TRBV6-1	TRBD2	.	TRBJ2-7	CASSRSRDSGGEQYF	TGTGCCAGCAGCCGTAGCAGGGACTCCGGGGGGGAGCAGTACTTC
TRBV10-3	TRBD1	.	TRBJ1-1	CAISELGQGDFPEAFF	TGTGCCATCAGTGAGTTGGGACAGGGGGATTTCCCTGAAGCTTTCTTT
TRBV11-2	.	.	TRBJ2-1	CASSLTRREQFF	TGTGCCAGCAGCTTAACTCGTCGTGAGCAGTTCTTC
TRBV2	TRBD2	.	TRBJ2-1	CASRITGTRGQFF	TGTGCCAGCCGTATAACCGGGACTAGGGGGCAGTTCTTC
TRBV5-1	.	few	TRBJ1-1	CASSWTLGAAEAFF	TGCGCCAGCAGCTGGACGTTGGGGGCCGCTGAAGCTTTCTTT
TRBV3-1/TRBV3-2	TRBD2	.	TRBJ2-1	CASSNPAGAGGPYEQFF	TGTGCCAGCTCCAATCCGGCGGGAGCGGGAGGGCCCTATGAGCAGTTCTTC
TRBV6-4	TRBD2	.	TRBJ2-2	CASSASTSGSTGELFF	TGTGCCAGCAGCGCCTCGACTAGCGGGAGTACCGGGGAGCTGTTTTTT
TRBV4-2	TRBD2	.	TRBJ2-3	CASSQETSPRTDTQYF	TGTGCCAGCAGCCAAGAGACTAGCCCCAGGACAGATACGCAGTATTTT
TRBV19	.	few	TRBJ2-7	CASSIAGGTGSYEQYF	TGTGCCAGTAGTATAGCCGGGGGGACAGGCTCCTACGAGCAGTACTTC
TRBV18	.	.	TRBJ2-5	CASSRTRGTQETQYF	TGTGCCAGCTCTCGGACCCGGGGGACCCAAGAGACCCAGTACTTC
TRBV6-5	.	.	TRBJ1-6	CATVDGGYNSPLHF	TGTGCCACTGTCGACGGGGGATATAATTCACCCCTCCACTTT
TRBV4-3	TRBD1	.	TRBJ1-2	CASSQGAGTGNTF	TGCGCCAGCAGCCAAGGAGCCGGGACAGGGAACACCTTC
TRBV27	.	.	TRBJ2-3	CASNVQGRDTQYF	TGTGCCAGCAACGTGCAGGGAAGAGATACGCAGTATTTT
TRBV14	.	.	TRBJ2-1	CASSHRPRLNEQFF	TGTGCCAGCAGCCATCGACCGCGGTTAAATGAGCAGTTCTTC
TRBV9	.	.	TRBJ2-3	CASSVSRNTDTQYF	TGTGCCAGCAGCGTCTCGCGGAACACAGATACGCAGTATTTT
TRBV11-3	.	few	TRBJ1-4	CASSTSGEKLFF	TGTGCCAGCAGTACCTCGGGGGAAAAACTGTTTTTT
TRBV19	.	.	TRBJ1-2	CASSYGTNYGYTF	TGTGCCAGTAGTTACGGTACTAACTATGGCTACACCTTC
TRBV23-1	TRBD2	.	TRBJ2-2	CASSLRIAGVLSNTGELFF	TGCGCCAGCAGTCTCAGGATCGCGGGAGTCCTCTCGAACACCGGGGAGCTGTTTTTT
TRBV19	TRBD2	once	TRBJ2-1	CASIRREGFYNEQFF	TGTGCCAGTATAAGACGGGAGGGGTTCTACAATGAGCAGTTCTTC
TRBV5-4	.	.	TRBJ2-2	CASSSYRESNTGELFF	TGTGCCAGCAGCTCCTACAGGGAGTCGAACACCGGGGAGCTGTTTTTT
TRBV7-7	.	.	TRBJ2-5	CASSLRGGGGQETQYF	TGTGCCAGCAGCTTAAGAGGCGGTGGTGGACAAGAGACCCAGTACTTC
TRBV28	.	.	TRBJ2-5	CASSFGHGETQYF	TGTGCCAGCAGTTTCGGACATGGAGAGACCCAGTACTTC
TRBV7-2	.	few	TRBJ2-1	CASSLPRAEQFF	TGTGCCAGCAGCTTACCCCGAGCTGAGCAGTTCTTC
TRBV19	.	.	TRBJ1-1	CASSIRGVTEAFF	TGTGCCAGTAGTATCAGGGGAGTCACTGAAGCTTTCTTT
TRBV29-1	.	.	TRBJ2-1	CSVVPGLQSFEQFF	TGCAGCGTGGTCCCGGGACTTCAGTCATTTGAGCAGTTCTTC